The 15 T cell receptor beta chains below come from one sample, sequenced in a study of siplizumab effects on memory and regulatory T cells. TCRdb keeps only in-frame clones here, not all; method: immunoSEQ multiplex PCR. The sample lists 100,000 to 110,000 clones, 94% seen once, with 1% to 1.5% in the top ten. The specimen sequenced was non-Treg CD4+ T cells sorted from blood. These receptors were taken from a human donor in good health.

This clone was seen a single time. This chain links TRBV30 with TRBJ2-7; D possibly matches TRBD1 or TRBD2 (6 bases each). In germline, CDR1 is GTSNPN, CDR2 SVGIG (reference sequence). The CDR3 is made up of 14 amino acids. Trimming took 2 bases from V and 3 from J, leaving 14 bases between them. CDR3 in amino acids: CAWSPEGGVYEQYF. As DNA, the CDR3 is TGTGCCTGGAGTCCTGAGGGGGGTGTCTACGAGCAGTACTTC.

The CDR3 region has the DNA TGTGCCAGCTCACGCGTAAGGGCAACTAATGAAAAACTGTTTTTT. It codes for CASSRVRATNEKLFF. The V call is TRBV18, the J call TRBJ1-4; D remains unclear. V was shortened by 4 bases and J by 0 bases, with 9 bases between the two germline ends. Per germline, CDR1 KGHSH and CDR2 LQKENI. This CDR3 comprises 15 residues.

The chain uses TRBV29-1 and TRBJ1-1, with D unclear. V was shortened by 0 bases and J by 5 bases, with 10 bases between the two germline ends. The CDR3 runs to 13 residues. Germline V gene sequence: CDR1 SQVTM, CDR2 ANQGSEA. The CDR3 DNA reads TGCAGCGTTGAAGAGGGCCTGAGTACTGAAGCTTTCTTT. Translated, it gives CSVEEGLSTEAFF.

The J gene is TRBJ2-1, the V gene TRBV15, with 8 bases identical to TRBD2. Germline lookup yields CDR1 LNHNV and CDR2 YYDKDF (reference sequence). Losses at the gene ends were 1 base for V and 9 bases for J; bases not matched to a gene: 11. The CDR3 length is 16 residues. CDR3 sequence reads: CATSRVFIGRVVEQFF. Here the CDR3 DNA reads TGTGCCACCAGCAGAGTGTTTATCGGGAGGGTGGTTGAGCAGTTCTTC.

The V call is TRBV7-8, the J call TRBJ1-5, with D maybe TRBD1 (5 bases). CDR3 size: 15 residues. CDR1 is SGHVS and CDR2 is FQNEAQ in the germline V gene. Trimming shortened V by 8 bases and J by 0 bases, and 14 bases separated the two germline ends. The CDR3, as DNA: TGTGCCAGCGGACGCCTTGACAGTAGCAATCAGCCCCAGCATTTT. It codes for CASGRLDSSNQPQHF.

The rearrangement uses TRBV10-2 and TRBJ1-5; D is ambiguous. Germline values: CDR1 WSHSY, CDR2 SAAADI. This CDR3 contains 13 residues. Deletions cut 6 bases from V and 0 bases from J, with 6 bases between. In nucleotides, the CDR3 is TGCGCCAGCAGGCAGGATAGCAATCAGCCCCAGCATTTT. Amino acids: CASRQDSNQPQHF.

Here the CDR3 reads CASSQIRAATDSSQETQYF. The CDR3 DNA sequence: TGCGCCAGCAGTCAAATTCGGGCGGCCACCGACAGTAGCCAAGAGACCCAGTACTTC. This chain connects TRBV23-1 to TRBJ2-5; TRBD1 is a possible D gene (5 bases). TRBV23-1 belongs to the ORF category, with a function that is uncertain. Trimming removed 2 bases at V and 1 base at J, with 23 bases between. There are 19 residues in the CDR3.

This clone was picked up one time. V gene TRBV6-5 combines with J gene TRBJ2-1; D is ambiguous. V was shortened by 2 bases and J by 7 bases, with 6 bases between the two germline ends. Germline CDR1 MNHEY, CDR2 SVGAGI. The CDR3 runs to 12 residues. CDR3 in DNA: TGTGCCAGCAGTTACGTGGGGAATGAGCAGTTCTTC. This codes for CASSYVGNEQFF.

This sequence joins TRBV9 and TRBJ2-2; D is possibly TRBD2 (5 bases). This CDR3 has 16 amino acids. Germline V gene lookup returns CDR1 SGDLS and CDR2 YYNGEE. The V gene lost 0 bases and the J gene lost 5 bases, with 14 bases spanning the gap. CDR3 residues: CASSVVGAGGTGELFF. The DNA of the CDR3 is TGTGCCAGCAGCGTAGTTGGTGCGGGCGGGACCGGGGAGCTGTTTTTT.

The V call is TRBV7-8, the J call TRBJ2-3; 7 nucleotides align to TRBD2. CDR1 is SGHVS and CDR2 is FQNEAQ in the germline V gene. This CDR3 region has 14 residues. V trimming: 1 base; J trimming: 7 bases; junction bases outside the gene matches: 5. The CDR3: CASSLDLGGNTQYF. CDR3 in DNA: TGTGCCAGCAGCTTAGACCTGGGAGGGAATACGCAGTATTTT.

The chain recombines TRBV4-1 with TRBJ2-3, with 13 bases that match TRBD2. After removal of 3 bases from V and 3 bases from J, the junction contained 18 bases not matched to a gene. Per the germline V gene, CDR1 is MGHRA and CDR2 is YSYEKL. CDR3 size: 21 residues. The CDR3 is CASSQAFSGTSGVGRTDTQYF. CDR3 in DNA: TGCGCCAGCAGCCAGGCTTTCTCCGGGACTAGCGGGGTCGGTCGGACAGATACGCAGTATTTT.

The J gene is TRBJ2-3, the V gene TRBV5-5; tentatively, D is TRBD1 (6 bases). Germline CDR1 reads SGHKS; CDR2 reads YYEKEE (reference sequence). The CDR3 totals 16 residues. V was clipped by 4 bases and J by 2 bases, with 17 bases between them. This CDR3 is CASSRAKTGDTDTQYF. CDR3 nucleotides: TGTGCCAGCAGCCGTGCAAAGACAGGCGACACAGATACGCAGTATTTT.

The chain has TRBV2 and TRBJ2-5; perhaps TRBD2 as D (5 bases). The J call is uncertain, as TRBJ2-7 better fits the DNA end. The CDR3 has 14 amino acids. Per the germline V gene, CDR1 is SNHLY and CDR2 is FYNNEI. Here the CDR3 DNA reads TGTGCCAGCAGTCTCAGGACTCACTACTACGAGCAGTACTTC. Translation gives CASSLRTHYYEQYF.

The chain recombines TRBV2 with TRBJ2-7; TRBD1 matches at 7 bases. The CDR3 consists of 15 residues. Germline loops: CDR1 SNHLY, CDR2 FYNNEI. V lost 5 bases, J lost 0 bases, and 7 bases stayed unmatched. The CDR3 sequence is CASSNLWDSSYEQYF. The CDR3 DNA follows: TGTGCCAGCAGTAATCTCTGGGACAGCTCCTACGAGCAGTACTTC.

This chain links TRBV5-1 with TRBJ2-5, with no clear D. Trimming took off 0 bases at V and 2 bases at J, with 8 bases between the two ends. The CDR3 sequence is 14 residues long. Per the germline V gene, CDR1 is SGHRS and CDR2 is YFSETQ. CDR3 amino acids: CASSLEGRQETQYF. CDR3 nucleotide sequence: TGCGCCAGCAGCTTGGAGGGCAGACAAGAGACCCAGTACTTC.